The T cell receptor beta chain under discussion was sequenced for a study of Graves' ophthalmopathy and Graves' hyperthyroidism. About the study: Absence of ophthalmopathy within 18 months of follow-up defined stable hyperthyroidism.

Study results and caveats: The model forecast ophthalmopathy progression, reaching 60% to 71% sensitivity and approximately 72% specificity. Blood contained most expanded thyroid clonotypes exceeding 0.001 frequency.

A word on this clonotype: Its antigen is undetermined. This clone may be a read error of a much larger clone one base away.

The length of the CDR3 is 12 residues. Germline values: CDR1 SGHAT, CDR2 FQNNGV. The germline V and J ends were trimmed by 7 bases and 9 bases, with 15 bases remaining between them. People with hyperthyroidism were aged 18 to 65 and newly diagnosed, under 2 months' duration. RNA transcripts served as template for amplifying TCR beta CDR3 sequences. HTBI primers primed a first-round RT-PCR, and a second-round multiplex PCR followed. TCRdb independently ran MiXCR on the multiplex PCR reads; one entry per CDR3 protein. The sample lists 1 million to 1.3 million distinct CDR3 sequences; 36% were seen once.

The sequence came from an adult man with Graves' hyperthyroidism. The gene calls are TRBV11-2 and TRBJ1-1; possibly TRBD1 for D (6 bases). The sequenced material came from peripheral blood or thyroid tissue (not recorded which). CDR3 amino acids: CASKRGATQAFF. CDR3 DNA: TGTGCCAGCAAAAGGGGGGCTACTCAAGCTTTCTTT.